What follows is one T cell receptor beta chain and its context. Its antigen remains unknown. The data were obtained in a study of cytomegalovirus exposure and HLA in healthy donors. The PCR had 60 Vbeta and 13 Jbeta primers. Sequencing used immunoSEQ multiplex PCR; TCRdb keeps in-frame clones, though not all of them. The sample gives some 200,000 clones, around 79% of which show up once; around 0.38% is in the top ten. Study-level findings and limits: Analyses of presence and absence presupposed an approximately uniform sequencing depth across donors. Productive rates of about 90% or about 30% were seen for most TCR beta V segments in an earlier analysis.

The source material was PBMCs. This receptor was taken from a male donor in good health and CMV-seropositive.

DNA of the CDR3: TGTGCCAGCAACTACCGACTTAAGCAGGGGAAGAGTGAGCAGTACTTC. Residues: CASNYRLKQGKSEQYF. V is TRBV5-4 and J is TRBJ2-7; D possibly corresponds to TRBD1 (6 bases). CDR3 length: 16 amino acids. The V and J ends lost 6 bases and 7 bases respectively, with 26 bases between them. Germline-derived CDR1 and CDR2 are SGHNT and YYREEE (reference sequence).